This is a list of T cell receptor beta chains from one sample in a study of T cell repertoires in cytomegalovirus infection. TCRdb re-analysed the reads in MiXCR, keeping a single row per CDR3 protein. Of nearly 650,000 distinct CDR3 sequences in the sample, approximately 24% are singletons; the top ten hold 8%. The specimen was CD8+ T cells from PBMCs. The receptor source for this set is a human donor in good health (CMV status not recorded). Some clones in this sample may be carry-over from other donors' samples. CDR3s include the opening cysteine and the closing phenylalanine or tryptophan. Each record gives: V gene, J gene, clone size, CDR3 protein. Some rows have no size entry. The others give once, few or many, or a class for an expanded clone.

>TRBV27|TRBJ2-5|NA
CASSPPHPQETQYF
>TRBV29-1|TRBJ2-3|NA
CSVSVVGGMKLTDTQYF
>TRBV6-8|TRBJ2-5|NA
CASSARGSGVQETQYF
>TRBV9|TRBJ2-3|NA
CASSVSGRVTDTQYF
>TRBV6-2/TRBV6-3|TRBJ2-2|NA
CASSEGTSGPPGELFF
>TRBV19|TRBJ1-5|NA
CASKSFEGNQPQHF
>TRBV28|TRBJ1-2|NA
CASSFPAGDNYGYTF
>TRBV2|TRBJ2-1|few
CASSEGGYEDNEQFF
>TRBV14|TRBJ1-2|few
CASSQTGAPGYTF
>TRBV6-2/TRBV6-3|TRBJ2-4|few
CASRGLAENIQYF
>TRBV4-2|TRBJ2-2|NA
CATQPNRPPSWTGELFF
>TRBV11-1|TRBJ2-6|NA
CASSSGTRRSGANVLTF
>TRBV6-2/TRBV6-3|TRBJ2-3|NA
CASSTGLSIDTQYF
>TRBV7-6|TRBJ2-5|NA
CASSPPGTGLETQYF
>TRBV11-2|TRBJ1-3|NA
CASSLGQGAPLGF
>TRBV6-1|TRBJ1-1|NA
CASSHAGAGTEAFF
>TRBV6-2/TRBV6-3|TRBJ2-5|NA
CATWGPSETQYF
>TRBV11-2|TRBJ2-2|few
CASSLDRHINTGELFF
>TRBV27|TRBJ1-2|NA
CASSYSGEPYGYTF
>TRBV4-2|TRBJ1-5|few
CASSQEQADSNQPQHF
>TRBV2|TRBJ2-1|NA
CASSAWTGVNEQFF
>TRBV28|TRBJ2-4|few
CASRPTAGKNIQYF
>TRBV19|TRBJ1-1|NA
CASSISLGAEAFF
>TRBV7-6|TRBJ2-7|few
CASSAGTGFYEQYF
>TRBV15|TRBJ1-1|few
CATSRSTHVSGRKAFF
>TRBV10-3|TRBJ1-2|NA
CAIRVGDSRGYTF
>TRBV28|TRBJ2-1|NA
CASRGNLYNEQFF
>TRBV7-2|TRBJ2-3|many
CASSLWQPDTQYF
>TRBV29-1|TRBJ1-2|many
CSVEGQIYGYTF
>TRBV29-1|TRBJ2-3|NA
CSVVTSGGGTDTQYF
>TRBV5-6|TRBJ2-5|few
CASSWEADPLGQETQYF
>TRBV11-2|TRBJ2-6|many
CASSPEISGANVLTF
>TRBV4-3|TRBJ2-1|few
CASSPGLAGSEQFF
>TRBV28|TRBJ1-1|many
CASSPTLGGRGTEAFF
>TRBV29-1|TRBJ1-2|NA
CSGASGEFEGYTF
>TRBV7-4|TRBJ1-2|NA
CASSPSGNREAGYTF
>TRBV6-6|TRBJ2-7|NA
CASSYLGGSYEQYF
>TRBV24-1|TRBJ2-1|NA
CATSDSGAGELDEQFF
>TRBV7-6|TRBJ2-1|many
CASSPRTSGKYNEQFF
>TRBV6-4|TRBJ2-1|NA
CASSFGGGIGDEQFF
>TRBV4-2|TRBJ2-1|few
CASSGTAGDNEQFF
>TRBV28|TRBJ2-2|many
CASRGRTNTGELFF
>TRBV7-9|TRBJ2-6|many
CASSLAPNVLTF
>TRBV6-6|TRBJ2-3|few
CASNPDRGLEDTQYF
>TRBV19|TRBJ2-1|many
CASSISDSYNEQFF
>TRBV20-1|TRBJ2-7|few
CSAEAQGYEQYF